Ten or more counts support the clone carrying this T cell receptor (beta chain). CDR3 length: 12 amino acids. Trimming took 4 bases from V and 2 from J, leaving 6 bases between them. Per germline, CDR1 SEHNR and CDR2 FQNEAQ (reference sequence). This sample stems from a study of T-cell reconstitution after alpha-beta-depleted transplantation in children. This sample's TCRbeta library carried unique molecular identifier barcodes. TCRdb called the PCR reads again in MiXCR, with one record for every CDR3 protein. The profile shows about 580,000 distinct CDR3 sequences, approximately 22% of them singletons.

The TCR comes from a boy under three years old who had a stem cell transplant for acute myeloid leukemia, so the T cells may come from the graft donor. The sample was PBMCs, mostly from graft donor cells, taken 360 days after TCRalphabeta/CD19-depleted stem cell transplant. The rearrangement uses TRBV7-9 and TRBJ2-7, with a weak D call TRBD2 (5 bases). The chain's CDR3 is CASSSGTYEQYF. The CDR3 DNA sequence: TGTGCCAGCAGCTCGGGGACCTACGAGCAGTACTTC.